This TCR beta chain emerged from a study of blood T cell repertoires in COVID-19. Turning to the study itself: The analysed material was cDNA or gDNA that came from T cells, B-cell-depleted T cells, or PBMCs.

Participant age was roughly 18 to 95 years, and participants resided in approximately 25 US areas. Produced via immunoSEQ multiplex PCR; TCRdb's table is partial and in-frame only. In the table there are some 510,000 clones, 85% to 90% of which are singletons. J gave up 6 bases and V 3 bases, and 1 base lay outside the gene matches. The CDR3 runs 14 residues. Germline loops: CDR1 LNHDA, CDR2 SQIVND (reference sequence). This clonotype was obtained from a middle-aged woman who had recovered from COVID-19. Material: PBMCs or T cells enriched from blood (not recorded which). The J gene is TRBJ1-5, the V gene TRBV19, with 11 bases identical to TRBD1. The CDR3 DNA is TGTGCCAGTAGTATCGGACAGGGGGCTCAGCCCCAGCATTTT. Its translation is CASSIGQGAQPQHF.